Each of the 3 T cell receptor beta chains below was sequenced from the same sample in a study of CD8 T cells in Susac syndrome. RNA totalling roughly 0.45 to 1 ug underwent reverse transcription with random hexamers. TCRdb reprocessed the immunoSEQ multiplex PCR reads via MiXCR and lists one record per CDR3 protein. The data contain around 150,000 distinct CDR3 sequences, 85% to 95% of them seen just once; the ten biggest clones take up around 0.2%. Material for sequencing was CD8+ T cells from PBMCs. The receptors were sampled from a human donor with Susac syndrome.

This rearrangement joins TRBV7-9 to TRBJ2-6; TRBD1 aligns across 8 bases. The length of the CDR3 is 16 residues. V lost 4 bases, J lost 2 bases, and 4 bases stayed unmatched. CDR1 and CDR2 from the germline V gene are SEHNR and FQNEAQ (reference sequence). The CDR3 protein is CASSSDRAPGANVLTF. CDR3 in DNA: TGTGCCAGCAGCTCGGACAGGGCGCCTGGGGCCAACGTCCTGACTTTC.

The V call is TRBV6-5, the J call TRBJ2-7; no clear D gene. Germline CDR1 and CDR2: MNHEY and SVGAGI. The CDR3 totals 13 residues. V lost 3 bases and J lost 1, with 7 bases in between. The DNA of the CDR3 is TGTGCCAGCAGTTATCTCCTTTCCTACGAGCAGTACTTC. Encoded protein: CASSYLLSYEQYF.

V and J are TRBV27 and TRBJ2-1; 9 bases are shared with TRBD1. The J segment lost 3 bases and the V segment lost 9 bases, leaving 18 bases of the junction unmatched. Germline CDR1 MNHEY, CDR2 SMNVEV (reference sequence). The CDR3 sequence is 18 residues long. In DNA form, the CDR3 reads TGTGCCAGTTACAGGGGGCGCGGGGCCACTTTTAACTACAATGAGCAGTTCTTC. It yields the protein CASYRGRGATFNYNEQFF.